This TCR beta chain was profiled in a study of post-analysis software for immune sequencing data. Germline lookup yields CDR1 SGHTA and CDR2 FQGNSA. The CDR3 length is 15 residues. Trimming took 3 bases from V and 6 from J, leaving 17 bases between them. Broader study findings: Patients with multiple sclerosis recorded significantly lower normalized Chao1 diversity than controls, the study found. Roughly five TRBV segments were significantly more frequent in patients than in controls. TRBV5-6, TRBV5-1 and TRBV20-1 were among these segments.

The authors incorporated unique molecular identifiers into the TCR beta cDNA libraries. TCRdb re-called the PCR reads through MiXCR, storing one row per CDR3 protein. The sample carries 380,000 or so distinct CDR3 sequences, about a third recorded once. Regarding this clonotype: The antigen remains unidentified.

V usage is TRBV7-2 and J usage is TRBJ1-2; TRBD1 might be the D (6 bases). This sequence originates from a girl between 10 and 17 years old with multiple sclerosis. Material: blood. CDR3 loop: CASSLAWTAGDGYTF. CDR3 DNA: TGTGCCAGCAGCTTGGCCTGGACAGCAGGGGATGGCTACACCTTC.